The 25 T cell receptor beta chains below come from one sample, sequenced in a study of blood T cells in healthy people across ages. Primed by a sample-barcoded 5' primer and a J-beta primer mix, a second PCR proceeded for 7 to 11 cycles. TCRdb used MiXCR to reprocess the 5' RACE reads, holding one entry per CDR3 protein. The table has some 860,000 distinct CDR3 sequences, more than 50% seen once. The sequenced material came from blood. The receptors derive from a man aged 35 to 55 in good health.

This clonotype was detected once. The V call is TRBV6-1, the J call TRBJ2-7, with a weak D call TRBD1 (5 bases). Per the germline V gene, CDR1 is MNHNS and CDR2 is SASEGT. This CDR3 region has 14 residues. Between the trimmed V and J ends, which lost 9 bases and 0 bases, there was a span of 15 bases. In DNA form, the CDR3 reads TGTGCCAGTGGGGTACAGGTCTACTCCTACGAGCAGTACTTC. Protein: CASGVQVYSYEQYF.

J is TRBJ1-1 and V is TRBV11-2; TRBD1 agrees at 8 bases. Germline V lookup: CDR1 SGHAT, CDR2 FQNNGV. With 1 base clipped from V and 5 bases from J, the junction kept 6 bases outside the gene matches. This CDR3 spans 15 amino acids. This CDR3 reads CASSLGGQVITEAFF. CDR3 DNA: TGTGCCAGCAGCTTAGGGGGACAGGTTATTACTGAAGCTTTCTTT. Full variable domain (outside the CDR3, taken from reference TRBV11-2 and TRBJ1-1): EAGVAQSPRYKIIEKRQSVAFWCNPISGHATLYWYQQILGQGPKLLIQFQNNGVVDDSQLPKDRFSAERLKGVDSTLKIQPAKLEDSAVYLCASSLGGQVITEAFFGQGTRLTVV.

CDR3 residues: CASSQDLTGTGGGEKLFF. The CDR3, as DNA: TGCGCCAGCAGCCAAGATCTCACCGGGACAGGGGGAGGTGAAAAACTGTTTTTT. The chain recombines TRBV4-3 with TRBJ1-4, with 11 nucleotides matching TRBD1. Looked up from germline, CDR1 is LGHNA and CDR2 is YSLEER. This CDR3 is built from 18 residues. V shed 0 bases, J shed 7 bases, and the junction held 10 bases outside the gene matches.

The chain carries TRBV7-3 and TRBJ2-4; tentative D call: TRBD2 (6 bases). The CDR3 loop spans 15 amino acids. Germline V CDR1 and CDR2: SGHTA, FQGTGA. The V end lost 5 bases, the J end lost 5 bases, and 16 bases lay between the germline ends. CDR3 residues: CASSVSPGTENIQYF. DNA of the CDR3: TGTGCCAGCAGCGTATCGCCCGGGACTGAAAACATTCAGTACTTC. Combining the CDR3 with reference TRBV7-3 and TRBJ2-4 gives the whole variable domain GAGVSQTPSNKVTEKGKYVELRCDPISGHTALYWYRQSLGQGPEFLIYFQGTGAADDSGLPNDRFFAVRPEGSVSTLKIQRTERGDSAVYLCASSVSPGTENIQYFGAGTRLSVL.

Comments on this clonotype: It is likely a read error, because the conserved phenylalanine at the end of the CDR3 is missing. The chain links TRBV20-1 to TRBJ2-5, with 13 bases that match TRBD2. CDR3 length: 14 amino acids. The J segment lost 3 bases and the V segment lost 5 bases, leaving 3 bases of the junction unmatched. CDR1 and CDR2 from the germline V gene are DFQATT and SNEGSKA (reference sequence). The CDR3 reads CSARGTSGEETQYL. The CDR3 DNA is TGCAGTGCTCGCGGGACTAGCGGGGAAGAGACCCAGTACTTA.

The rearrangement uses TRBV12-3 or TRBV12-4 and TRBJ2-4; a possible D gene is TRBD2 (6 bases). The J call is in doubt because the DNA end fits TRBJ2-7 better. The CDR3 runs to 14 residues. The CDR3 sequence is CASSLAGGYYEQYF. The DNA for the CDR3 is TGTGCCAGCAGTTTAGCGGGAGGATACTACGAGCAGTACTTC.

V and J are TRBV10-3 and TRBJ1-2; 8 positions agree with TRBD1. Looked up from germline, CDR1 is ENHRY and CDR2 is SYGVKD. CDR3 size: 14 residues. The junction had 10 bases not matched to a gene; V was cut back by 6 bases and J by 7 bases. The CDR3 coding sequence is TGTGCCATCAGCCTGGGACAGGCCCTTCGTGGCTACACCTTC. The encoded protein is CAISLGQALRGYTF.

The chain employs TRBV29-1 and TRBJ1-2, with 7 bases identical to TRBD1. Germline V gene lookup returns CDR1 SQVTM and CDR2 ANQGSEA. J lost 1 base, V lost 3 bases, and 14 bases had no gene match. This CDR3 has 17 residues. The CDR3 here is CSVDALTGTEDNYGYTF. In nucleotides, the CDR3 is TGCAGCGTTGATGCCCTAACCGGGACAGAGGATAACTATGGCTACACCTTC.

CDR3 sequence (DNA): TGTGCCAGCAGTTTTGGTCTTTCGCAGTATTTT. Encoded protein: CASSFGLSQYF. V and J are TRBV28 and TRBJ2-3; D call uncertain. There are 11 residues in the CDR3. CDR1 MDHEN and CDR2 SYDVKM come from the germline V gene. The V and J ends lost 3 bases and 10 bases respectively, with 8 bases between them. Combining the CDR3 with reference TRBV28 and TRBJ2-3 gives the whole variable domain DVKVTQSSRYLVKRTGEKVFLECVQDMDHENMFWYRQDPGLGLRLIYFSYDVKMKEKGDIPEGYSVSREKKERFSLILESASTNQTSMYLCASSFGLSQYFGPGTRLTVL.

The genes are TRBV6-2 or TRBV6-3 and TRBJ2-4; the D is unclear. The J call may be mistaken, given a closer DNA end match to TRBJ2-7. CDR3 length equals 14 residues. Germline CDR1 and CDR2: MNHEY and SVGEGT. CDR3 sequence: CASSYFGATYEQYF. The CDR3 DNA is TGTGCCAGCAGTTACTTTGGAGCCACCTACGAGCAGTACTTC.

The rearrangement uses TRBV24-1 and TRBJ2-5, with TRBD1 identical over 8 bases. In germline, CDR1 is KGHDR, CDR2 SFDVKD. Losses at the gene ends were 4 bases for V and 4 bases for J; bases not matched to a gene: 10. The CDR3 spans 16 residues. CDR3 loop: CATSEADRGVRETQYF. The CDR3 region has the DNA TGTGCCACCAGTGAGGCCGACAGGGGTGTTAGAGAGACCCAGTACTTC.

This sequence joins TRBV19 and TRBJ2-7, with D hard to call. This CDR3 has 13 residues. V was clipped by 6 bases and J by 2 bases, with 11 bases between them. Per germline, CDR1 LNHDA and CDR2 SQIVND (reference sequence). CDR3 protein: CASRRAETYEQYF. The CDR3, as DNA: TGTGCCAGTAGAAGGGCCGAAACCTACGAGCAGTACTTC. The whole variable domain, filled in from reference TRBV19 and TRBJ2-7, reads DGGITQSPKYLFRKEGQNVTLSCEQNLNHDAMYWYRQDPGQGLRLIYYSQIVNDFQKGDIAEGYSVSREKKESFPLTVTSAQKNPTAFYLCASRRAETYEQYFGPGTRLTVT.

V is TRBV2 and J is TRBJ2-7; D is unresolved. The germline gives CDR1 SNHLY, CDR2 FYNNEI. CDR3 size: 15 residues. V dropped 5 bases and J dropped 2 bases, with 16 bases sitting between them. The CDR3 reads CASSPQTARAYEQYF. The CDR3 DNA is TGTGCCAGCAGTCCCCAAACGGCCAGAGCCTACGAGCAGTACTTC.

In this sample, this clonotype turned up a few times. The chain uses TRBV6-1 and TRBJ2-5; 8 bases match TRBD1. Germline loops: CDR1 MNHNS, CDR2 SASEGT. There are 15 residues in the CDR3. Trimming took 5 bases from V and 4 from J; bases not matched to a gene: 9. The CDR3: CASSLQGASVETQYF. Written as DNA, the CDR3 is TGTGCCAGCAGTCTGCAGGGGGCGAGTGTAGAGACCCAGTACTTC.

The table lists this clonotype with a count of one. The CDR3 DNA sequence: TGCGCCAGCAGCTTGGCCGACCCAAGCACAGATACGCAGTATTTT. This translates into CASSLADPSTDTQYF. This chain joins TRBV5-1 and TRBJ2-3; D is unclear. The germline V and J ends were trimmed by 0 bases and 0 bases, with 8 bases remaining between them. Germline V CDR1 and CDR2: SGHRS, YFSETQ. The CDR3 has 15 residues.

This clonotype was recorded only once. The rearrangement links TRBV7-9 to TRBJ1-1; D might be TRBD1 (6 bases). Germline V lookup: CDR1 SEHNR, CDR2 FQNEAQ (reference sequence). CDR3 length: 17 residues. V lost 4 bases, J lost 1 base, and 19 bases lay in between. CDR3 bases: TGTGCCAGCAGCTCGTTACCCGCGGCAGGGGCGAACACTGAAGCTTTCTTT. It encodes CASSSLPAAGANTEAFF.

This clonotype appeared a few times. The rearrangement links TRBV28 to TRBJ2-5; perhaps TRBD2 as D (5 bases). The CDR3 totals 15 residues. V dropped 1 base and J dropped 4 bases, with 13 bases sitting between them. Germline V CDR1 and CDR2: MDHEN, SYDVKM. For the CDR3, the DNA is TGTGCCAGCAGTTTATCGAGGGTAGGAGGAGAGACCCAGTACTTC. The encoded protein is CASSLSRVGGETQYF.

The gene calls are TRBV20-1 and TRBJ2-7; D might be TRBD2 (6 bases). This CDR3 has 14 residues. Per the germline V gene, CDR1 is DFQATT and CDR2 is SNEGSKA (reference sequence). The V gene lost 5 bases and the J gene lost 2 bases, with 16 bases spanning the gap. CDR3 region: CSAAPGLEAYEQYF. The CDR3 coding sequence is TGCAGTGCTGCACCGGGACTTGAAGCCTACGAGCAGTACTTC.

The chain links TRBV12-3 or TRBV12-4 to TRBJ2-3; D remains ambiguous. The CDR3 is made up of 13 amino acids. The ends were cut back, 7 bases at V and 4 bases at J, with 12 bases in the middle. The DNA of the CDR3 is TGTGCCAGCAACCCCGACTCTTCAGATACGCAGTATTTT. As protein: CASNPDSSDTQYF.

For the CDR3, the DNA is TGTGCCAGCAGCTTATATTCGGGGACAGGGAACACAGATACGCAGTATTTT. Amino acids: CASSLYSGTGNTDTQYF. The chain joins TRBV5-5 to TRBJ2-3, with 9 positions matching TRBD1. The V gene end was trimmed by 2 bases and the J gene end by 2 bases; junction bases not matched to a gene: 9. Germline CDR1 is SGHKS and CDR2 is YYEKEE (reference sequence). The CDR3 is 17 residues long.

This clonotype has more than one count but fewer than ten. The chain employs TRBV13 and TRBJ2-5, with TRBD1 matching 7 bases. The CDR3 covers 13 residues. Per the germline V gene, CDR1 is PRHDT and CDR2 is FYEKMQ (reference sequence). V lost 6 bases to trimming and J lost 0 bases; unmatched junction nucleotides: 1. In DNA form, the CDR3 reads TGTGCCAGCAGAGGACAGGACCAAGAGACCCAGTACTTC. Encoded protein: CASRGQDQETQYF.

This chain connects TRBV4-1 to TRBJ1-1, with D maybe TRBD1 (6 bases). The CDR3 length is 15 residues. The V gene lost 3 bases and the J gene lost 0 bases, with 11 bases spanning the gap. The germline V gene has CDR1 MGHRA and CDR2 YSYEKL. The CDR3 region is CASSQQQGMNTEAFF. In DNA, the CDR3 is TGCGCCAGCAGCCAGCAGCAGGGGATGAACACTGAAGCTTTCTTT.

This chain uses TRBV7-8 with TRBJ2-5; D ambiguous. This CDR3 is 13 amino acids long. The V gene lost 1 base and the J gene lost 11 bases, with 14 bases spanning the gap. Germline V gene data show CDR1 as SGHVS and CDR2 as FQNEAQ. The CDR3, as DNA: TGTGCCAGCAGCTTAGGACTTCAATATGAGCAGTACTTC. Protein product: CASSLGLQYEQYF.

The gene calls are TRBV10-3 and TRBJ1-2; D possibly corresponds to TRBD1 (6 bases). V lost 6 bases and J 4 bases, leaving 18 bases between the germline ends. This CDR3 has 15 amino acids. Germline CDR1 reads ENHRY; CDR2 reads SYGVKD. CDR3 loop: CAISRGTIHIYGYTF. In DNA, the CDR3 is TGTGCCATCAGCCGCGGGACAATCCACATCTATGGCTACACCTTC.

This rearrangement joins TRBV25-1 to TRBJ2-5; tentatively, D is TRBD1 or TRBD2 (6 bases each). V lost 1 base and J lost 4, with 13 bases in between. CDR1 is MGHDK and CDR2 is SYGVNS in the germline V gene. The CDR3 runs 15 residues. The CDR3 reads CASSESKGGRETQYF. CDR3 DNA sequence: TGTGCCAGCAGTGAATCGAAGGGGGGTAGAGAGACCCAGTACTTC.